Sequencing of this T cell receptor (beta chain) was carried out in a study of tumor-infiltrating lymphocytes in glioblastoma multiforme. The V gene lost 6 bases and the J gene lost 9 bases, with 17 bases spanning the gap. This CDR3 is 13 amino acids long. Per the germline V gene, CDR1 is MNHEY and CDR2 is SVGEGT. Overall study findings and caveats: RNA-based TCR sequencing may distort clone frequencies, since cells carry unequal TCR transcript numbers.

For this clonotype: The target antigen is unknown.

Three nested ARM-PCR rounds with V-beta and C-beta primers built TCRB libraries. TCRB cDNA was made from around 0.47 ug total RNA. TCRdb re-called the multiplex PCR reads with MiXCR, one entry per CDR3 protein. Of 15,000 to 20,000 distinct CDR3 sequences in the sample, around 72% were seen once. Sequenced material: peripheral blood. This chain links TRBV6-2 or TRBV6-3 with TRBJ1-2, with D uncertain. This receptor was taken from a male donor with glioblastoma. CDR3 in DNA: TGTGCCAGCAGACGCGACCCGGCAAGCAGCTACACCTTC. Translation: CASRRDPASSYTF.